This TCR beta chain is drawn from a study of blood T cell repertoires in COVID-19. Per the authors' pipeline: The assay estimated nucleated cells by amplifying reference gene primers. TCRdb's table, derived via immunoSEQ multiplex PCR, lists solely in-frame clones and lacks some. The V and J calls and clone size come from that table; D and trimming were worked out from the DNA. This repertoire shows about 59,000 clones, roughly 90% found once; its top ten account for roughly 15%. Germline CDR1 and CDR2: SGHRS and YFSETQ. V was clipped by 0 bases and J by 2 bases, with 10 bases between them. The CDR3 is 15 amino acids.

The material sequenced was peripheral blood. This TCR came from a man of 80 years or more with acute or convalescent COVID-19. V usage is TRBV5-1 and J usage is TRBJ2-3; D is perhaps TRBD1 (5 bases). CDR3 coding DNA: TGCGCCAGCAGCTTGGGACAGAGTATCACAGATACGCAGTATTTT. Amino acid sequence: CASSLGQSITDTQYF.